These 25 T cell receptor beta chains came from one sample sequenced in a study of T cells in women clearing cervical HPV infection. Sequencing used immunoSEQ multiplex PCR; TCRdb keeps in-frame clones, though not all of them. This table lists tens of thousands of clones. The specimen was blood buffy coat. These TCRs come from a woman between 18 and 69 years old with a cervical HPV16 infection that either progressed to CIN3+ or cleared (not recorded which).

On this clone itself: The read ends 3 residues before the CDR3 terminus; that terminus is restored from the germline J gene. This sequence joins TRBV6-4 and TRBJ2-2; no firm D call. This CDR3 is built from 13 residues. V gave up 2 bases and J gave up 4 bases, with 5 bases separating them. Germline CDR1 is MRHNA and CDR2 is SNTAGT. The sequenced part of the CDR3 DNA is TGTGCCAGCAGTGACAGCCCCACCGGGGAG. Encoded protein: CASSDSPTGE. The CDR3 in its entirety is CASSDSPTGELFF.

Note on this clone: The sequenced fragment ends 3 residues before the CDR3 boundary, so the rest is inferred from the germline J gene. The gene calls are TRBV20-1 and TRBJ2-7, with D hard to call. Germline V gives CDR1 DFQATT, CDR2 SNEGSKA (reference sequence). Trimming removed 0 bases from V and 0 bases from J, with 12 bases in between. The CDR3 length is 15 residues. The CDR3: CSARDDDTSSYEQYF. The sequenced CDR3 bases are TGCAGTGCTAGAGATGACGACACGTCCTCCTACGAG.

On this clone: The read stops 3 residues short of the end of the CDR3; the missing end is completed from the germline J gene. This rearrangement joins TRBV7-9 to TRBJ2-3; 10 bases line up with TRBD2. The germline V gene has CDR1 SEHNR and CDR2 FQNEAQ (reference sequence). Trimming took 3 bases from V and 4 from J; bases not matched to a gene: 4. The length of the CDR3 is 15 residues. This CDR3 reads CASSLSLAGADTQYF. The CDR3 bases that were read are TGTGCCAGCAGCTTGAGCCTAGCGGGAGCAGATACG.

With respect to this clone: From the germline J gene comes the end of the CDR3, since the read stops 3 residues before it. V gene TRBV5-1 combines with J gene TRBJ1-1; the match to TRBD1 covers 7 bases. V shed 0 bases and J 4 bases; nucleotides not matched to a gene: 9. From germline, CDR1 is SGHRS and CDR2 YFSETQ. The CDR3 has 16 amino acids. This CDR3 is CASSLGDSGWSTEAFF. Incomplete CDR3 DNA: TGCGCCAGCAGCTTGGGGGACAGTGGATGGAGCACTGAA.

On this clone: Sequencing ends 3 residues short of the CDR3 end; the germline J gene provides the rest. This chain connects TRBV5-6 to TRBJ2-1; D is unclear. There are 13 residues in the CDR3. Trimming shortened V by 0 bases and J by 6 bases, and 7 bases separated the two germline ends. CDR1 is SGHDT and CDR2 is YYEEEE in the germline V gene. Incomplete CDR3 DNA: TGTGCCAGCAGCTTGGCAAGGGCCAATGAG. This gives the protein CASSLARANE. The CDR3 in its entirety is CASSLARANEQFF.

Regarding this clone: The read ends 3 residues shy of where the CDR3 ends; the end is completed using the germline J gene. The rearrangement joins TRBV4-2 to TRBJ2-1, with 7 bases fitting TRBD2. In germline, CDR1 is LGHNA, CDR2 YNFKEQ. The CDR3 contains 18 residues. Unmatched junction bases numbered 8, after V lost 0 bases and J lost 0 bases. CDR3 bases read: TGTGCCAGCAGCCAAGATCTGCCGGGGGGACGCTCCTACAATGAG. Translated: CASSQDLPGGRSYNE. The whole CDR3 protein reads CASSQDLPGGRSYNEQFF.

Remarks on this clone: The read gets to within 3 residues of the CDR3 end, and the germline J gene fills in the rest. The chain employs TRBV19 and TRBJ1-1, with D unclear. Trimming shortened V by 2 bases and J by 3 bases, and 13 bases separated the two germline ends. Looked up from germline, CDR1 is LNHDA and CDR2 is SQIVND (reference sequence). The CDR3 sequence is 15 residues long. CDR3 sequence reads: CASSIRGDGYTEAFF. The DNA read from the CDR3 is TGTGCCAGTAGTATACGCGGGGATGGGTACACTGAA.

As for this clone: Sequencing ends 3 residues short of the CDR3 end; the germline J gene provides the rest. The V call is TRBV6-4, the J call TRBJ1-6; D perhaps matches TRBD1 (6 bases). V gave up 2 bases and J gave up 7 bases, with 6 bases separating them. Germline CDR1 reads MRHNA; CDR2 reads SNTAGT. The CDR3 length is 13 residues. CDR3 protein: CASSDRGNSPLHF. Partial CDR3 DNA: TGTGCCAGCAGTGACAGGGGGAATTCACCC.

Of note for this clone: The missing CDR3 end, 3 residues past where the read stops, is filled in from the germline J gene. V gene TRBV20-1 combines with J gene TRBJ2-7; 9 bases line up with TRBD2. Trimming took 2 bases from V and 4 from J; bases not matched to a gene: 9. The CDR3 runs 15 residues. Germline loops: CDR1 DFQATT, CDR2 SNEGSKA (reference sequence). The CDR3 spells CSARRPGLAAYEQYF. Partial CDR3 DNA: TGCAGTGCTAGACGCCCGGGACTAGCCGCTTACGAG.

Of note for this clone: Read coverage stops 3 residues before the CDR3 terminus; the germline J gene supplies the remainder. The chain uses TRBV2 and TRBJ1-6, with 8 bases matching TRBD1. V was clipped by 7 bases and J by 7 bases; unmatched bases: 9. The CDR3 spans 15 residues. Germline CDR1 and CDR2: SNHLY and FYNNEI. CDR3: CASKQRWDRNSPLHF. The sequenced CDR3 bases are TGTGCCAGCAAACAAAGGTGGGACAGGAATTCACCC.

About this clone: Sequencing ends 3 residues short of the CDR3 end; the germline J gene provides the rest. This rearrangement joins TRBV11-3 to TRBJ1-4, with D tentatively TRBD1 (5 bases). V lost 6 bases to trimming and J lost 4 bases, with 12 bases between them. The CDR3 loop spans 14 amino acids. CDR1 is SGHNT and CDR2 is YENEEA in the germline V gene. CDR3 sequence reads: CASSPTDNNEKLFF. The sequenced CDR3 bases are TGTGCCAGCAGTCCGACAGACAATAATGAAAAA.

As regards this clone: The missing CDR3 end, 3 residues past where the read stops, is filled in from the germline J gene. The chain employs TRBV7-2 and TRBJ2-4; D call uncertain. This CDR3 has 13 amino acids. From germline, CDR1 is SGHTA and CDR2 FQGNSA. V was clipped by 2 bases and J by 8 bases, with 10 bases between them. The sequenced CDR3 bases are TGTGCCAGCAGCTTACCAGTAAGGGACATT. It is translated as CASSLPVRDI. The CDR3, in full, reads CASSLPVRDIQYF.

In regard to this clone: The missing CDR3 end, 3 residues past where the read stops, is filled in from the germline J gene. This sequence joins TRBV5-1 and TRBJ2-1; TRBD2 matches 8 bases. CDR1 SGHRS and CDR2 YFSETQ come from the germline V gene. The CDR3 totals 17 residues. With 1 base clipped from V and 7 bases from J, the junction kept 13 bases outside the gene matches. The CDR3 here is CASSLWVTSGPYNEQFF. The CDR3 DNA, read in part, is TGCGCCAGCAGCTTGTGGGTTACTAGCGGCCCTTATAATGAG.

On this clone itself: The read terminates 3 residues ahead of where the CDR3 ends, so the germline J gene completes it. This chain links TRBV20-1 with TRBJ1-5, with D perhaps matching TRBD1 (5 bases). The germline V and J ends were trimmed by 0 bases and 4 bases, with 13 bases remaining between them. The CDR3 covers 15 residues. Per the germline V gene, CDR1 is DFQATT and CDR2 is SNEGSKA (reference sequence). The CDR3 bases that were read are TGCAGTGCTAGAGATTTCAGGGTAGGGAATCAGCCC. Amino acid sequence: CSARDFRVGNQP. The entire CDR3 protein is CSARDFRVGNQPQHF.

This clone is medium-sized by frequency. The sequence runs out 3 residues before the end of the CDR3; the remainder is reconstructed from the germline J gene. The V gene is TRBV11-2, the J gene TRBJ2-7; the D is unclear. V was cut by 1 base and J by 4 bases, with 5 bases left in between. Germline loops: CDR1 SGHAT, CDR2 FQNNGV. This CDR3 comprises 12 residues. CDR3 sequence: CASSLVLYEQYF. The part of the CDR3 DNA that was read is TGTGCCAGCAGCTTAGTCCTTTACGAG.

For this clone: The missing CDR3 end, 3 residues past where the read stops, is filled in from the germline J gene. This chain links TRBV5-1 with TRBJ1-2; D remains ambiguous. The germline gives CDR1 SGHRS, CDR2 YFSETQ. The V end was cut by 4 bases, the J end by 4 bases, with 14 bases between. The CDR3 spans 14 residues. The sequenced part of the CDR3 DNA is TGCGCCAGCAGCCCGGCCGGGTTTACCTATGGC. Protein: CASSPAGFTYG. The whole CDR3 sequence is CASSPAGFTYGYTF.

Notes on this clone: The read ends 3 residues early relative to the CDR3; the germline J gene fills the gap. This chain joins TRBV7-9 and TRBJ2-1; the D is unclear. The CDR3 loop spans 14 amino acids. Germline assignment: CDR1 SEHNR and CDR2 FQNEAQ (reference sequence). The V and J ends lost 4 bases and 2 bases respectively, with 9 bases between them. CDR3 protein: CASSSHQTYNEQFF. CDR3 DNA, as far as it was read: TGTGCCAGCAGCTCACATCAGACCTACAATGAG.

As to this clone: The read is 3 residues too short to cover the CDR3 end, so that end is filled in from the germline J gene. The chain combines TRBV5-1 with TRBJ1-4, with a weak D call TRBD1 (6 bases). This CDR3 is 14 amino acids long. Trimming stripped 7 bases from V and 8 bases from J, with 18 bases between. Germline loops: CDR1 SGHRS, CDR2 YFSETQ. The CDR3 DNA, read in part, is TGCGCCAGCCGCAAGGGGGTACTGGACGAAAAA. It specifies CASRKGVLDEK. The complete CDR3 reads CASRKGVLDEKLFF.

CDR3 protein: CSARRDFNSPLHF. Incomplete CDR3 DNA: TGCAGTGCCCGCCGGGACTTTAATTCACCC. J is TRBJ1-6 and V is TRBV20-1; perhaps TRBD1 as D (5 bases). The read terminates 3 residues before the CDR3 end, so the remaining end is supplied by the germline J gene. Germline V lookup: CDR1 DFQATT, CDR2 SNEGSKA (reference sequence). The CDR3 sequence is 13 residues long. V shed 6 bases and J shed 6 bases, with 12 bases lying between them.

Regarding this clone: The CDR3 is cut off 3 residues early in the read; its end comes from the germline J gene. The genes are TRBV7-9 and TRBJ1-5; D may be TRBD1 (6 bases). The CDR3 contains 15 residues. V was clipped by 5 bases and J by 8 bases, with 19 bases between them. Per germline, CDR1 SEHNR and CDR2 FQNEAQ (reference sequence). Here the CDR3 reads CASSTGQLGREPQHF. CDR3 bases read: TGTGCCAGCAGCACCGGACAGTTGGGTCGGGAGCCC.

As regards this clone: The read gets to within 3 residues of the CDR3 end, and the germline J gene fills in the rest. V gene TRBV20-1 combines with J gene TRBJ2-5; TRBD2 aligns across 8 bases. CDR1 and CDR2 (germline): DFQATT, SNEGSKA (reference sequence). The junction had 5 bases not matched to a gene; V was cut back by 0 bases and J by 5 bases. The CDR3 consists of 14 residues. CDR3: CSARDAAGAETQYF. The part of the CDR3 DNA that was read is TGCAGTGCTAGAGATGCAGCGGGAGCTGAGACC.

With respect to this clone: Read coverage stops 3 residues before the CDR3 terminus; the germline J gene supplies the remainder. The rearrangement uses TRBV18 and TRBJ1-6; D might be TRBD1 (6 bases). The CDR3 loop spans 15 amino acids. Looked up from germline, CDR1 is KGHSH and CDR2 is LQKENI. Trimming shortened V by 3 bases and J by 6 bases, and 12 bases separated the two germline ends. CDR3 sequence: CASSPVGRGNSPLHF. The covered CDR3 bases are TGTGCCAGCTCACCTGTAGGCAGGGGTAATTCACCC.

With regard to this clone: The read ends 3 residues shy of where the CDR3 ends; the end is completed using the germline J gene. This chain joins TRBV20-1 and TRBJ2-3, with 8 bases matching TRBD2. The CDR3 consists of 15 residues. Germline CDR1 is DFQATT and CDR2 is SNEGSKA (reference sequence). With V trimmed by 6 bases and J by 3 bases, 11 bases remained unmatched. The part of the CDR3 DNA that was read is TGCAGTGCGATCTACGGGGGGGGTAGAACAGATACG. Protein sequence: CSAIYGGGRTDT. The CDR3 in full is CSAIYGGGRTDTQYF.

To note about this clone: The CDR3 end falls 3 residues outside the read, so it is completed with the germline J gene. This chain uses TRBV4-1 with TRBJ2-3; 7 nucleotides match TRBD2. This CDR3 region has 15 residues. Unmatched junction bases numbered 4, after V lost 1 base and J lost 3 bases. Germline lookup yields CDR1 MGHRA and CDR2 YSYEKL. The sequenced CDR3 bases are TGCGCCAGCAGCCAAGCAAGAGCGGGAACAGATACG. It yields the protein CASSQARAGTDT. The whole CDR3 protein reads CASSQARAGTDTQYF.

With regard to this clone: Read data end 3 residues before the CDR3 end; the end is taken from the germline J gene. The genes are TRBV6-2 or TRBV6-3 and TRBJ1-2; weak D call: TRBD1 (6 bases). V lost 6 bases, J lost 6 bases, and 14 bases lay in between. The CDR3 is 13 residues long. The germline gives CDR1 MNHEY, CDR2 SVGEGT. CDR3 amino acids: CASRQQGYDGYTF. The sequenced CDR3 bases are TGTGCCAGCAGGCAACAGGGTTATGATGGC.